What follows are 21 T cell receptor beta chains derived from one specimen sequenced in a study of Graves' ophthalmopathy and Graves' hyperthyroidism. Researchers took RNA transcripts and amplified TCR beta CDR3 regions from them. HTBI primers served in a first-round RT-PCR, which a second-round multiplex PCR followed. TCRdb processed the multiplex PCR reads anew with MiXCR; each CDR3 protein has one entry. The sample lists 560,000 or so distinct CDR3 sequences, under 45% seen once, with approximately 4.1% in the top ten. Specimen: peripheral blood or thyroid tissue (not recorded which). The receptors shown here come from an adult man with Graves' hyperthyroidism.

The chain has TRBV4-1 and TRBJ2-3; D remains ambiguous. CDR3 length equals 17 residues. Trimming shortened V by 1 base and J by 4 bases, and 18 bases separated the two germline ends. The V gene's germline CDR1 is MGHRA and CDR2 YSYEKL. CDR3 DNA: TGCGCCAGCAGCCAAGTGGCAGTGGGAAAAGGTCCAGATACGCAGTATTTT. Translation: CASSQVAVGKGPDTQYF.

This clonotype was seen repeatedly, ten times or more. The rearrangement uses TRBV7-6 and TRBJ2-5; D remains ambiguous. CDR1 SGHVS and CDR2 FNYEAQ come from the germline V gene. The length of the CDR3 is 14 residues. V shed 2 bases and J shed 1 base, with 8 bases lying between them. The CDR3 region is CASSLSSVQETQYF. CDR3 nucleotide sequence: TGTGCCAGCAGCTTATCGTCAGTCCAAGAGACCCAGTACTTC.

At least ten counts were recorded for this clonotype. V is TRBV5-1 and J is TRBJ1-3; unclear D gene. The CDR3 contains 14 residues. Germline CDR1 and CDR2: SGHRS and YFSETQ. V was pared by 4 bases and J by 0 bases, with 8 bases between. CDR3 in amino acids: CASSSRGSGNTIYF. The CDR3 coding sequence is TGCGCCAGCAGCAGCAGAGGCTCTGGAAACACCATATATTTT.

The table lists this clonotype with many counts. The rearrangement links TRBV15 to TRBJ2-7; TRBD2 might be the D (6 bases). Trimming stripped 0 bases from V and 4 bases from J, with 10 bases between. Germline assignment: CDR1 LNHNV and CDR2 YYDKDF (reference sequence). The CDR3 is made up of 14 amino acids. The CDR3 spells CATSRDLGSYEQYF. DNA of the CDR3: TGTGCCACCAGCAGAGATCTCGGGAGTTACGAGCAGTACTTC.

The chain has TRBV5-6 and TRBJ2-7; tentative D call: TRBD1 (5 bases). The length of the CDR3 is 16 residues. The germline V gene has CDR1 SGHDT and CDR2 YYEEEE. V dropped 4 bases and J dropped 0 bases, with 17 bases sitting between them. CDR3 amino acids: CASSVPAWGSSYEQYF. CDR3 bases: TGTGCCAGCAGCGTTCCCGCCTGGGGCAGCTCCTACGAGCAGTACTTC.

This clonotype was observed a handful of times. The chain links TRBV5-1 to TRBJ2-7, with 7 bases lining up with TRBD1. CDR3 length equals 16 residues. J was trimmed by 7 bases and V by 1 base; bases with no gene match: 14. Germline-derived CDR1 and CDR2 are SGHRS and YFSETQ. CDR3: CASSLTLGQAFWEQYF. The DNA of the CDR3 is TGCGCCAGCAGCTTGACCCTAGGACAGGCCTTTTGGGAGCAGTACTTC.

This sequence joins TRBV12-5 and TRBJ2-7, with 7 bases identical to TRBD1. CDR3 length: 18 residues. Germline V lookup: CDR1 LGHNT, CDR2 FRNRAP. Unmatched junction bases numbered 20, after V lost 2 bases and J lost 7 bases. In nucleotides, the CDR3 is TGTGCTAGTGGTTTGCTAAGGACCCTCCTGGGACAGATGGAAGAGCAGTACTTC. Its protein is CASGLLRTLLGQMEEQYF.

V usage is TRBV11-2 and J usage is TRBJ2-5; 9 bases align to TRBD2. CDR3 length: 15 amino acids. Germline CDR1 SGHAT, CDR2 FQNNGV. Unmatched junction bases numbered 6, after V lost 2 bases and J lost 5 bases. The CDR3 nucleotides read TGTGCCAGCAGCTTACAAGCGGGGGGCTATGAGACCCAGTACTTC. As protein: CASSLQAGGYETQYF.

This CDR3 is CASSLRAVVGDEQFF. CDR3 coding DNA: TGTGCCAGCAGCTTACGAGCGGTAGTTGGGGATGAGCAGTTCTTC. The chain is built from TRBV7-9 and TRBJ2-7, with D possibly TRBD2 on 5 matching bases. The end of the DNA fits TRBJ2-1 better, so the J call may be wrong. The CDR3 runs to 15 residues. Germline V gene lookup returns CDR1 SEHNR and CDR2 FQNEAQ (reference sequence).

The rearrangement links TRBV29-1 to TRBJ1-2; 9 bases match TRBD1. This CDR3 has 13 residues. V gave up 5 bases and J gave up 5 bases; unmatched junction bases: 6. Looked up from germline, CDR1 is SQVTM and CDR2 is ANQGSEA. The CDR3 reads CSVTGGESYGYTF. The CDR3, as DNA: TGCAGCGTTACAGGGGGCGAGTCTTATGGCTACACCTTC.

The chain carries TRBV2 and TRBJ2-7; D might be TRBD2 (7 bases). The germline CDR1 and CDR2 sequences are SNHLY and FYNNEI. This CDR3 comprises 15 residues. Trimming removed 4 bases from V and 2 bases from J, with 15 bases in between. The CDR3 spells CASSVLPGGPYEQYF. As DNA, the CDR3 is TGTGCCAGCAGTGTCTTGCCCGGGGGGCCCTACGAGCAGTACTTC.

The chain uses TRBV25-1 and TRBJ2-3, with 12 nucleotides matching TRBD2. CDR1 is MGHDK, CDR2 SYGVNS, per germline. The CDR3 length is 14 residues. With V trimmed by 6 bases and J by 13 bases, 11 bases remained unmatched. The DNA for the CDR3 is TGTGCCAGCAGCCCGGTAACTAGCGGGGGGATAAAGTATTTT. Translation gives CASSPVTSGGIKYF.

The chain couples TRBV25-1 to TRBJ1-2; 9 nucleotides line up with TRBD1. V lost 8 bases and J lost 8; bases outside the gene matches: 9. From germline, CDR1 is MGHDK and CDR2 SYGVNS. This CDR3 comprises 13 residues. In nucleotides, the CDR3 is TGTGCCAGCGGTTTACAGGGGGCTGACGGCTACACCTTC. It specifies CASGLQGADGYTF.

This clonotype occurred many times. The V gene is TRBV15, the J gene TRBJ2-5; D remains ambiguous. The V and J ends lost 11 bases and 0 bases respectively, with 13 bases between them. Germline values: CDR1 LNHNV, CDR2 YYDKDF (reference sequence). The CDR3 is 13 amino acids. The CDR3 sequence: CAAASFYQETQYF. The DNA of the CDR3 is TGTGCCGCGGCATCCTTCTACCAAGAGACCCAGTACTTC.

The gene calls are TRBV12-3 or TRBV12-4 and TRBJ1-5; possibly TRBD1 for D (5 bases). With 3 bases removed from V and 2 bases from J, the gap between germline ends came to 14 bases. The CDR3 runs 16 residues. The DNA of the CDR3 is TGTGCCAGCAGTTTGATAAGCGGGGCGGGCAATCAGCCCCAGCATTTT. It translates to CASSLISGAGNQPQHF.

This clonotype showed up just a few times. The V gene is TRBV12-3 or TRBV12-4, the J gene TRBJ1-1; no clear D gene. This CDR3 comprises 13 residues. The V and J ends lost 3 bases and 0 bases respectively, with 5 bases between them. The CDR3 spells CASSFPMNTEAFF. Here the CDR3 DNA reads TGTGCCAGCAGTTTCCCGATGAACACTGAAGCTTTCTTT.

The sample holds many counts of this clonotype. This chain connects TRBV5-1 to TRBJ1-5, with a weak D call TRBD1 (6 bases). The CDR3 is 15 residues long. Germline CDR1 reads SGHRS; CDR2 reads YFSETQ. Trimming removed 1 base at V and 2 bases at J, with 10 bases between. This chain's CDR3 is CASSLRGEGNQPQHF. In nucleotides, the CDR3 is TGCGCCAGCAGCTTGAGGGGGGAGGGCAATCAGCCCCAGCATTTT. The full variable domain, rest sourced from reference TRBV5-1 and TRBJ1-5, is KAGVTQTPRYLIKTRGQQVTLSCSPISGHRSVSWYQQTPGQGLQFLFEYFSETQRNKGNFPGRFSGRQFSNSRSEMNVSTLELGDSALYLCASSLRGEGNQPQHFGDGTRLSIL.

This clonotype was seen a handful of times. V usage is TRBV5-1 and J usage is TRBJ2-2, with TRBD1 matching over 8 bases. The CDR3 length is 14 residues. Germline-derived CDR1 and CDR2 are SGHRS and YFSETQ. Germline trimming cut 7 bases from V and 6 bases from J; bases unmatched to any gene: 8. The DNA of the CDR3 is TGCGCCAGCGAATTTCAGGGGGCATCCGGGGAGCTGTTTTTT. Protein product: CASEFQGASGELFF.

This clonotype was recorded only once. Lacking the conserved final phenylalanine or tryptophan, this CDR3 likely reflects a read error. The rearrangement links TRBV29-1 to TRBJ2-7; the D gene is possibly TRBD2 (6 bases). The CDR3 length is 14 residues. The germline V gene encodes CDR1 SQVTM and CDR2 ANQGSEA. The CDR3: CSVAPRELSYEQYS. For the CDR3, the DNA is TGCAGCGTTGCGCCGCGGGAACTCTCCTATGAGCAGTACTCC.

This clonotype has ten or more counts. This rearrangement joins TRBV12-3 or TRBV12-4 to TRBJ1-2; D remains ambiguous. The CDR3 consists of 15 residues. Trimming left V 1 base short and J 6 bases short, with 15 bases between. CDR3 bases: TGTGCCAGCAGTTTAGATGGCGGCGGTATGAATGGCTACACCTTC. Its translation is CASSLDGGGMNGYTF.

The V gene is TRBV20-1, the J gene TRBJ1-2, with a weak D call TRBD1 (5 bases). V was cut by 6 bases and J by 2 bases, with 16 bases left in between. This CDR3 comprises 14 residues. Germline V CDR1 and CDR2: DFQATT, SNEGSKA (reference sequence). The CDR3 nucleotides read TGCAGTGCGGGGGAGGGTGGACGGAACTATGGCTACACCTTC. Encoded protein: CSAGEGGRNYGYTF.